This T cell receptor (beta chain) came from a study of radiation and T cells in renal cell carcinoma. To note about this clone: The antigen is not known.

Profiling relied on immunoSEQ multiplex PCR, and the TCRdb table lists in-frame clones only, not all of them. The sample holds about 18,000 clones, about three fifths seen once. Overall study findings and caveats: In nephrectomy-only tumors, top 100 clonotypes averaged 43%, versus 54% irradiated.

The treatment is: treatment-naive control, cytoreductive nephrectomy. With 5 bases clipped from V and 9 bases from J, the junction kept 17 bases outside the gene matches. The length of the CDR3 is 16 residues. In germline, CDR1 is MDHEN, CDR2 SYDVKM. The V call is TRBV28, the J call TRBJ2-7; TRBD1 agrees at 9 bases. The clonotype comes from a man aged 45-65 years with renal cell carcinoma. The source material was tumor tissue, sampled from a patient whose treatment was nephrectomy without radiotherapy. Here the CDR3 DNA reads TGTGCCAGCAGTATAACCGGCACAGGGGGCGCAAATGGGCAGTACTTC. Encoded protein: CASSITGTGGANGQYF. Based on the CDR3 plus reference TRBV28 and TRBJ2-7, the full variable domain is DVKVTQSSRYLVKRTGEKVFLECVQDMDHENMFWYRQDPGLGLRLIYFSYDVKMKEKGDIPEGYSVSREKKERFSLILESASTNQTSMYLCASSITGTGGANGQYFGPGTRLTVT.